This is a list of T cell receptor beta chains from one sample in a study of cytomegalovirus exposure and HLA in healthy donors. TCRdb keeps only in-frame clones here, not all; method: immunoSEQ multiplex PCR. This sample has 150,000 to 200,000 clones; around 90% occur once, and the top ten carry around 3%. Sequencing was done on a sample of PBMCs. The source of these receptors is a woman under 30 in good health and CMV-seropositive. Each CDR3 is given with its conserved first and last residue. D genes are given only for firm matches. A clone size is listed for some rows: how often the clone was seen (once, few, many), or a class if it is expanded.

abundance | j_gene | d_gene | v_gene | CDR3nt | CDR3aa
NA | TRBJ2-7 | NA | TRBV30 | TGTGCCTGGAGTGTACCGGGAACATCTACCTACGAGCAGTACTTC | CAWSVPGTSTYEQYF
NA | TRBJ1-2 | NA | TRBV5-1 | TGCGCCAGCAGCCCCCCTGGGGGGGACTATGGCTACACCTTC | CASSPPGGDYGYTF
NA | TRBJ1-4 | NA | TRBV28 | TGTGCCAGCAGCCGGGGGGCACAACAGAATGAAAAACTGTTTTTT | CASSRGAQQNEKLFF
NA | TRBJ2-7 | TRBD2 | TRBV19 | TGTGCCAGTAGCCCAGCGGCCCTAGCGGGGGTAGGCGACGAGCAGTACTTC | CASSPAALAGVGDEQYF
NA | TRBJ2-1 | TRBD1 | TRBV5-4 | TGTGCCAGCAGCGTGACAGGGTCCTCCTACAATGAGCAGTTCTTC | CASSVTGSSYNEQFF
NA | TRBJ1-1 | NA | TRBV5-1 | TGCGCCAGCAGCCATGGGATAGGGGTTCGGAACACTGAAGCTTTCTTT | CASSHGIGVRNTEAFF
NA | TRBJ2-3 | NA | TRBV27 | TGTGCCAGCAGTTTAAATCGTCCCACAGATACGCAGTATTTT | CASSLNRPTDTQYF
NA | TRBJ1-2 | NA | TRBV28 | TGTGCCAGCAGTTCCGCCGACAGGTATGGCTACACCTTC | CASSSADRYGYTF
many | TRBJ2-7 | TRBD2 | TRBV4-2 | TGTGCCAGCAGCCAAGAATCTAGCGGGCTCACCTACGAGCAGTACTTC | CASSQESSGLTYEQYF
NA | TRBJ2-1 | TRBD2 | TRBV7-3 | TGTGCCAGCAGCTTAACCCCGCTAGCGGGGGCCGATGAGCAGTTCTTC | CASSLTPLAGADEQFF
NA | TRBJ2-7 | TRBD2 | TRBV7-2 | TGTGCCAGCAGCTTACGGGGTGCGGGAGGGTCCCCGCGGGAGCAGTACTTC | CASSLRGAGGSPREQYF
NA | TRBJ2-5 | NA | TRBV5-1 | TGCGCCAGCAGCTTGGTTAGCCAAGAGACCCAGTACTTC | CASSLVSQETQYF
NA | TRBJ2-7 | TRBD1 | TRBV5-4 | TGTGCCAGCAGCTTGGCCCCCCGGGACAGGGTATACGAGCAGTACTTC | CASSLAPRDRVYEQYF
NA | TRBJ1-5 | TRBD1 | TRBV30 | TGTGCCTGGAGTGACAGGGGGAATCAGCCCCAGCATTTT | CAWSDRGNQPQHF
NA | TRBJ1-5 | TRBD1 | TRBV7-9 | TGTGCCAGCAGCTTAGGGGACAGCCACAATCAGCCCCAGCATTTT | CASSLGDSHNQPQHF
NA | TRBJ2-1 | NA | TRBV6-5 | TGTGCCAGCAGTTACTCCGGGGTAAATGAGCAGTTCTTC | CASSYSGVNEQFF
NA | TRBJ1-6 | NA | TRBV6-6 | TGTGCCAGCAGCCGCCAGGGAAACTCACCCCTCCACTTT | CASSRQGNSPLHF
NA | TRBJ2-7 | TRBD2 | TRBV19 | TGTGCCAGTAGCATCGGACCCCACGGGGAGGGCATCACCTACGAGCAGTACTTC | CASSIGPHGEGITYEQYF
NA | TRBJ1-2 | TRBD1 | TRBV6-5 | TGTGCCAGCAGTAACTCGTGGGGACAGGGCGGCTATGGCTACACCTTC | CASSNSWGQGGYGYTF
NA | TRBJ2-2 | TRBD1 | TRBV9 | TGTGCCAGCAGCGTAACAGGGGCAGGTGGCGGGGAGCTGTTTTTT | CASSVTGAGGGELFF
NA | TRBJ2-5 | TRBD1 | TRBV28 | TGTGCCAGCAGTTCGACAGGGAACCCAATTTACCAGTACTTC | CASSSTGNPIYQYF
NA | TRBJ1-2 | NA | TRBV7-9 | TGTGCCAGCAGCTTAGCGACGGGATCCGGCTACACCTTC | CASSLATGSGYTF
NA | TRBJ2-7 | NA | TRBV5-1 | TGCGCCAGCAGCTCGGCAGGGATGGTGTACGAGCAGTACTTC | CASSSAGMVYEQYF
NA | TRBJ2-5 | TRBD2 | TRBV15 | TGTGCCACCAGCGTCCGGACTAGCCAAGAGACCCAGTACTTC | CATSVRTSQETQYF
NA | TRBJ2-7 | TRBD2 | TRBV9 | TGTGCCAGCAGCCTGGGGCACAGCGGGGACGACTACGAGCAGTACTTC | CASSLGHSGDDYEQYF
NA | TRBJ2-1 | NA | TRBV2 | TGTGCCAGCAGTGAGGAGGGGGGGTTCGATAATGAGCAGTTCTTC | CASSEEGGFDNEQFF
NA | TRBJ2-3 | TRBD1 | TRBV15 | TGTGCCACCAGCAGATGGGACAGCCAAATCAACACAGATACGCAGTATTTT | CATSRWDSQINTDTQYF
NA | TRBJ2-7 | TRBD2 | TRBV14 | TGTGCCAGCAGCCGGGGACTAGCGGGTCCTTACTACGAGCAGTACTTC | CASSRGLAGPYYEQYF
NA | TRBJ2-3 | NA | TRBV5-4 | TGTGCCAGCACCACTCCAACAGATACGCAGTATTTT | CASTTPTDTQYF
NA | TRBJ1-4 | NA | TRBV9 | TGTGCCAGCAGCGTTGGCCCAAGTGAAAAACTGTTTTTT | CASSVGPSEKLFF
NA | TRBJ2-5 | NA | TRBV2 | TGTGCCAGCAGTGAAGAAGAGGGCCCTGCGAAGACCCAGTACTTC | CASSEEEGPAKTQYF
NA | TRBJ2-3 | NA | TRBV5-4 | TGTGCCAGCAGCCCTGTTGGAGGGGTCACAGATACGCAGTATTTT | CASSPVGGVTDTQYF
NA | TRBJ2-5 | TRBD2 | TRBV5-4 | TGTGCCAGCAGCAGTAGCGGGATAGAGACCCAGTACTTC | CASSSSGIETQYF
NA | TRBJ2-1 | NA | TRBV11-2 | TGTGCCAGCAGCTTAGTAGCGGAGCAGTTCTTC | CASSLVAEQFF
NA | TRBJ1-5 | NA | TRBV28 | TGTGCCAGCAGCCAAAACAGGAATCAGCCCCAGCATTTT | CASSQNRNQPQHF
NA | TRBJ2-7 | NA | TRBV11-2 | TGTGCCAGCACCGACAGGCCAATCTCCTACGAGCAGTACTTC | CASTDRPISYEQYF
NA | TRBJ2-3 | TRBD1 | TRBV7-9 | TGTGCCAGCAGTGACACCAGGGGGCGGACAGATACGCAGTATTTT | CASSDTRGRTDTQYF
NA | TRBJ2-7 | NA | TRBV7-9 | TGTGCCAGCAGCGCCGGGACATTCTCCTACGAGCAGTACTTC | CASSAGTFSYEQYF
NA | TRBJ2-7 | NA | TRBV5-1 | TGCGCCAGCAGCACAAACTCCTACGAGCAGTACTTC | CASSTNSYEQYF
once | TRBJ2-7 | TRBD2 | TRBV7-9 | TGTGCCAGCAGCCCTTCGGGACTAGCGGTCTACGAGCAGTACTTC | CASSPSGLAVYEQYF
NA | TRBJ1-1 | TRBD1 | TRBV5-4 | TGTGCCAGCAGCTCCCCCGGGACAGGGTGGACTGAAGCTTTCTTT | CASSSPGTGWTEAFF
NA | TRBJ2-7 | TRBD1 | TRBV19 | TGTGCCAGTAGGTTCCGGGACAGGGGGCACGAGCAGTACTTC | CASRFRDRGHEQYF
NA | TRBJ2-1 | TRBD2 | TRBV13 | TGTGCCAGCAGCTCCACCATCGGGACTAGCGTCCATACGGATGAGCAGTTCTTC | CASSSTIGTSVHTDEQFF
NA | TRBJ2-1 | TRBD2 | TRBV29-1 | TGCAGCGCCCGGGGACTAGCGGGAGGGGATGAGCAGTTCTTC | CSARGLAGGDEQFF
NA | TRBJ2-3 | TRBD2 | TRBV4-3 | TGCGCCAGCAGCCAATCGGGAGCGGGAGGGCCAGATACGCAGTATTTT | CASSQSGAGGPDTQYF
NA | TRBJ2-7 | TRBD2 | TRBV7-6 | TGTGCCAGCAGCTTTAAGGCGGCGGGAGGGCCGCGGGAGCAGTACTTC | CASSFKAAGGPREQYF
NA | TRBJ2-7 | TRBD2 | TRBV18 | TGTGCCAGCTCACCACGGGGGACTAGACACGAGCAGTACTTC | CASSPRGTRHEQYF
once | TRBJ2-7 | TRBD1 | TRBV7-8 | TGTGCCAGCAGCTGGGACAGCCCCTACGAGCAGTACTTC | CASSWDSPYEQYF